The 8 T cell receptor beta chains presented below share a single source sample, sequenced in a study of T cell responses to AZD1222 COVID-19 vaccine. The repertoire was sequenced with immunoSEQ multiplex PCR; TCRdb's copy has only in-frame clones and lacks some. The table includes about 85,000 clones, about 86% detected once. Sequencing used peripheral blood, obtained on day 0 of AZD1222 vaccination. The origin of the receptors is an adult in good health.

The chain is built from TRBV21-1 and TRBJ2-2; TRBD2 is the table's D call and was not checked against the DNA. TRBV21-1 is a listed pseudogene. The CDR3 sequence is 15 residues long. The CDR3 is CASSKDEKVTGELFF. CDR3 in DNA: TGTGCCAGCAGCAAAGATGAGAAAGTCACCGGGGAGCTGTTTTTT.

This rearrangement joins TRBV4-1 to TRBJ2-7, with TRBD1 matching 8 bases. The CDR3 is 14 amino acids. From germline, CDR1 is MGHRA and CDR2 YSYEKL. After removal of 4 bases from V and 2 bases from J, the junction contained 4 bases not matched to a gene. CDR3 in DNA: TGCGCCAGCAGCCGGACAGGGAATACCTACGAGCAGTACTTC. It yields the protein CASSRTGNTYEQYF.

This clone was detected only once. Written as DNA, the CDR3 is TGTGCCACGTCCCCTCCCCTTAATGAAAAACTGTTTTTT. It yields the protein CATSPPLNEKLFF. The chain couples TRBV28 to TRBJ1-4; no reliable D call. Deletions cut 10 bases from V and 4 bases from J, with 13 bases between. Germline assignment: CDR1 MDHEN and CDR2 SYDVKM. The CDR3 extends over 13 amino acids.

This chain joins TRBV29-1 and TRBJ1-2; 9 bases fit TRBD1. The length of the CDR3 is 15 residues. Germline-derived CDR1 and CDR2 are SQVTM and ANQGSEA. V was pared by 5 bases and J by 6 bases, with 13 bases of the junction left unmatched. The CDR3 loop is CSVFSSGTGRNGYTF. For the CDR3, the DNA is TGCAGCGTTTTTTCTTCCGGGACAGGGAGGAATGGCTACACCTTC.

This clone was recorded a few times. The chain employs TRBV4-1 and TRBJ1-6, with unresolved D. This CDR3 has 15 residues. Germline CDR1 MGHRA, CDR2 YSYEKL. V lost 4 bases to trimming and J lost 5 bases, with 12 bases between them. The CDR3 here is CASSPSPGNNSPLHF. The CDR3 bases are TGCGCCAGCAGCCCCAGCCCGGGCAATAATTCACCCCTCCACTTT.

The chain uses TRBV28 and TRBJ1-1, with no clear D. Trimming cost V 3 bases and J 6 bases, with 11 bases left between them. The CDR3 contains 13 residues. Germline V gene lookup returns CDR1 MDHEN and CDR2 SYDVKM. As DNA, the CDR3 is TGTGCCAGCAGTTTCACAGAAAGGGCTGAAGCTTTCTTT. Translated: CASSFTERAEAFF.

CDR3 in amino acids: CASSAGSLGSPLHF. The CDR3 coding sequence is TGTGCCAGCAGCGCCGGCAGCCTGGGGTCACCCCTCCACTTT. V usage is TRBV9 and J usage is TRBJ1-6, with no clear D. Trimming left V 3 bases short and J 10 bases short, with 14 bases between. Germline CDR1 reads SGDLS; CDR2 reads YYNGEE. The CDR3 totals 14 residues. Full variable domain (remainder filled in from reference TRBV9 and TRBJ1-6): DSGVTQTPKHLITATGQRVTLRCSPRSGDLSVYWYQQSLDQGLQFLIQYYNGEERAKGNILERFSAQQFPDLHSELNLSSLELGDSALYFCASSAGSLGSPLHFGNGTRLTVT.

CDR3 sequence: CASSLDRGGQPQHF. Here the CDR3 DNA reads TGTGCCAGCAGTTTAGACAGGGGAGGTCAGCCCCAGCATTTT. This rearrangement joins TRBV28 to TRBJ1-5; 8 nucleotides line up with TRBD1. The CDR3 is 14 residues long. V shed 2 bases and J 6 bases; nucleotides not matched to a gene: 3. Germline V gene lookup returns CDR1 MDHEN and CDR2 SYDVKM.